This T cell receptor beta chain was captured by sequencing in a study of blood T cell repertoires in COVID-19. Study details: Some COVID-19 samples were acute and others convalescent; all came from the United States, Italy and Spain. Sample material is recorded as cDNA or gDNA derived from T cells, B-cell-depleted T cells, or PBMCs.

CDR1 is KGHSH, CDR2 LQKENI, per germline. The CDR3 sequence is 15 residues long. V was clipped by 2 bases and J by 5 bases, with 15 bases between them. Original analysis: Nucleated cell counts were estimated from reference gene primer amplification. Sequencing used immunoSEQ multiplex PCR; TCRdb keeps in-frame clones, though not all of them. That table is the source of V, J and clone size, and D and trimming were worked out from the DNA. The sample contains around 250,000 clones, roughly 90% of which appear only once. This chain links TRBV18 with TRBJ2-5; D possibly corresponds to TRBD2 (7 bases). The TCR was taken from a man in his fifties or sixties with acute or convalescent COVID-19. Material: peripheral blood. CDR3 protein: CASSPVAGAPETQYF. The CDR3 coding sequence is TGTGCCAGCTCACCAGTCGCGGGGGCCCCCGAGACCCAGTACTTC.